The next 10 T cell receptor beta chains were all read from a single sample in a study of shared clonotypes between healthy human individuals. Some clones are missing from TCRdb's copy, which holds only in-frame ones; the method was immunoSEQ multiplex PCR. The data hold 2 million to 2.5 million clones, with 85% to 95% observed a single time. The specimen was naive CD4+ T cells from PBMCs. Subset described: CD45RA+ positively selected. All receptors come from a man aged 18 to 30 in good health. Some clones in this sample may be carry-over from other donors' samples.

The chain uses TRBV7-3 and TRBJ2-6; D remains unclear. This CDR3 spans 18 amino acids. The V end lost 1 base, the J end lost 0 bases, and 13 bases lay between the germline ends. Germline CDR1 SGHTA, CDR2 FQGTGA. In DNA, the CDR3 is TGTGCCAGCAGCTTAAGTGGAGTCGGCAACTCTGGGGCCAACGTCCTGACTTTC. Protein sequence: CASSLSGVGNSGANVLTF.

The chain combines TRBV7-7 with TRBJ2-1; D gene unclear. Germline CDR1 reads SSHAT; CDR2 reads FNYEAQ (reference sequence). The CDR3 spans 13 residues. Deletions cut 5 bases from V and 1 base from J, with 6 bases between. The CDR3 loop is CASSPTSYNEQFF. The CDR3, as DNA: TGTGCCAGCAGCCCCACTTCCTACAATGAGCAGTTCTTC.

The chain recombines TRBV5-6 with TRBJ2-3; 8 nucleotides agree with TRBD2. The CDR3 is 19 amino acids. CDR1 SGHDT and CDR2 YYEEEE come from the germline V gene. J gave up 4 bases and V 0 bases, and 16 bases lay outside the gene matches. The chain's CDR3 is CASSLVLFREGPPADTQYF. The CDR3 nucleotides are TGTGCCAGCAGCTTGGTTCTCTTCCGGGAGGGTCCCCCGGCAGATACGCAGTATTTT.

Only a few counts were recorded for this clone. V is TRBV7-3 and J is TRBJ1-5; no reliable D call. There are 13 residues in the CDR3. Trimming pared 0 bases from V and 11 bases from J, leaving 11 bases between. CDR1 and CDR2 from the germline V gene are SGHTA and FQGTGA. CDR3 sequence reads: CASSLTTGASQHF. As DNA, the CDR3 is TGTGCCAGCAGCTTAACAACGGGCGCGTCCCAGCATTTT.

V usage is TRBV7-6 and J usage is TRBJ1-4, with D perhaps TRBD1 (5 bases). Per the germline V gene, CDR1 is SGHVS and CDR2 is FNYEAQ. The CDR3 runs to 20 residues. V gave up 1 base and J gave up 0 bases, with 21 bases separating them. The CDR3 bases are TGTGCCAGCAGCTTAGGCGCCGGCCCGGGGCCCGATGCAACTAATGAAAAACTGTTTTTT. The encoded protein is CASSLGAGPGPDATNEKLFF.

Details on this clone: Other DNA sequences in the sample encode the same CDR3. J is TRBJ2-7 and V is TRBV9; 9 bases line up with TRBD2. Germline assignment: CDR1 SGDLS and CDR2 YYNGEE. With 1 base clipped from V and 0 bases from J, the junction kept 2 bases outside the gene matches. There are 15 residues in the CDR3. CDR3 nucleotide sequence: TGTGCCAGCAGCGTACTAGCGGGGAGCTCCTACGAGCAGTACTTC. This gives the protein CASSVLAGSSYEQYF. Combining the CDR3 with reference TRBV9 and TRBJ2-7 gives the whole variable domain DSGVTQTPKHLITATGQRVTLRCSPRSGDLSVYWYQQSLDQGLQFLIQYYNGEERAKGNILERFSAQQFPDLHSELNLSSLELGDSALYFCASSVLAGSSYEQYFGPGTRLTVT.

In its sample, this clone was seen a few times. At the DNA level, this CDR3 is encoded by other sequences in the same sample as well. This chain uses TRBV6-5 with TRBJ2-7; D is unresolved. Trimming stripped 0 bases from V and 0 bases from J, with 9 bases between. The length of the CDR3 is 15 residues. The germline CDR1 and CDR2 sequences are MNHEY and SVGAGI. In DNA, the CDR3 is TGTGCCAGCAGTTACTCGTCCGCATACTCCTACGAGCAGTACTTC. This encodes CASSYSSAYSYEQYF.

Regarding this clone: The junction does not match germline at one end; this may be a read error. This chain joins TRBV18 and TRBJ2-7, with D possibly called TRBD1 or TRBD2 (5 bases each). The germline V gene has CDR1 KGHSH and CDR2 LQKENI. The CDR3 extends over 15 amino acids. CDR3 sequence reads: CASSPVSGSSFEQYF. The CDR3 region has the DNA TGTGCCAGCTCACCAGTTTCAGGGAGCTCCTTCGAGCAGTACTTC.

The chain uses TRBV7-3 and TRBJ2-3; 12 nucleotides match TRBD2. Per germline, CDR1 SGHTA and CDR2 FQGTGA. The V segment lost 8 bases and the J segment 2 bases; nucleotides outside the gene matches: 8. This CDR3 spans 16 amino acids. CDR3 protein: CASQLAGGLITDTQYF. DNA of the CDR3: TGTGCCAGCCAGCTAGCGGGAGGGTTAATCACAGATACGCAGTATTTT. The whole variable domain, remainder taken from reference TRBV7-3 and TRBJ2-3, is GAGVSQTPSNKVTEKGKYVELRCDPISGHTALYWYRQSLGQGPEFLIYFQGTGAADDSGLPNDRFFAVRPEGSVSTLKIQRTERGDSAVYLCASQLAGGLITDTQYFGPGTRLTVL.

The CDR3 DNA sequence: TGCGCCAGCAGCCCACATACAAGCGGGAGACAACCCGGGGATGAGCAGTTCTTC. Protein sequence: CASSPHTSGRQPGDEQFF. V is TRBV4-1 and J is TRBJ2-1; 8 nucleotides align to TRBD2. Germline V CDR1 and CDR2: MGHRA, YSYEKL. The ends lost 4 bases at V and 8 bases at J; junction bases unmatched: 19. The CDR3 extends over 18 amino acids.